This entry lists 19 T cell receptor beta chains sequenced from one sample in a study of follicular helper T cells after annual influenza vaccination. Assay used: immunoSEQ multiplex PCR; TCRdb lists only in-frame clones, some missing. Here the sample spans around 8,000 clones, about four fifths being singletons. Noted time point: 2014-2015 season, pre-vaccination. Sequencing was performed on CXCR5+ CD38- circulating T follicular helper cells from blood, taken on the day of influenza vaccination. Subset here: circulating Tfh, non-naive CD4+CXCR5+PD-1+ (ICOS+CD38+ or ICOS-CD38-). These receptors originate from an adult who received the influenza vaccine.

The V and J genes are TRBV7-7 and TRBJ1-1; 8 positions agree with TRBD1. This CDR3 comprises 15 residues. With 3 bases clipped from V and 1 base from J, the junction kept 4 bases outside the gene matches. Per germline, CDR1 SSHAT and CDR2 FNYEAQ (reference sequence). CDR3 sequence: CASSFFTGGNTEAFF. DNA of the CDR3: TGTGCCAGCAGCTTCTTTACAGGGGGGAACACTGAAGCTTTCTTT.

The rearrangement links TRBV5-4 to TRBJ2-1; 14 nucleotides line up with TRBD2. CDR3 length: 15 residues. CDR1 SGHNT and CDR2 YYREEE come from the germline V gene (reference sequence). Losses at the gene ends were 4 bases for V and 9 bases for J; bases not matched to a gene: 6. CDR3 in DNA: TGTGCCAGCAGCCTAGGGACTAGCGGGGGTCTTGAGCAGTTCTTC. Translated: CASSLGTSGGLEQFF.

In DNA, the CDR3 is TGTGCCAGTATGGGTTGGACTAGCGGGGGTAATCTGTTCTTC. Protein sequence: CASMGWTSGGNLFF. V gene TRBV19 combines with J gene TRBJ2-1; 13 bases are shared with TRBD2. Germline CDR1 is LNHDA and CDR2 is SQIVND (reference sequence). The CDR3 loop spans 14 amino acids. V was pared by 7 bases and J by 15 bases, with 12 bases of the junction left unmatched.

CDR3 loop: CSAILRGTAFF. The CDR3 nucleotides read TGCAGTGCTATACTACGGGGGACGGCTTTCTTT. The chain recombines TRBV20-1 with TRBJ1-1; D may be TRBD1 (5 bases). V was trimmed by 4 bases and J by 11 bases, leaving 14 bases between them. The V gene's germline CDR1 is DFQATT and CDR2 SNEGSKA (reference sequence). The CDR3 loop spans 11 amino acids.

In nucleotides, the CDR3 is TGTGCCAGTAGTACCCACAGGGGTTATGGCTACACCTTC. Translating it yields CASSTHRGYGYTF. This rearrangement joins TRBV19 to TRBJ1-2, with TRBD1 matching over 7 bases. CDR3 length equals 13 residues. V gave up 4 bases and J gave up 5 bases; unmatched junction bases: 4. Germline loops: CDR1 LNHDA, CDR2 SQIVND (reference sequence).

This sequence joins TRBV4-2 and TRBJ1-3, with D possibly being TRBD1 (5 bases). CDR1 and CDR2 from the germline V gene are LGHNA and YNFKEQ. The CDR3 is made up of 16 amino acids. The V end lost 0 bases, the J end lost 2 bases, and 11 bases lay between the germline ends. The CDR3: CASSQDLRGAGNTIYF. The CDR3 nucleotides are TGTGCCAGCAGCCAAGATCTACGAGGGGCTGGAAACACCATATATTTT.

The CDR3 region is CASSPGLGSYEQYF. The CDR3 DNA is TGTGCCAGCAGCCCGGGACTAGGTTCCTACGAGCAGTACTTC. The chain is built from TRBV7-3 and TRBJ2-7, with TRBD2 identical over 8 bases. Trimming took 5 bases from V and 1 from J; bases not matched to a gene: 4. The CDR3 is 14 amino acids. CDR1 and CDR2 (germline): SGHTA, FQGTGA. Combining the CDR3 with reference TRBV7-3 and TRBJ2-7 gives the whole variable domain GAGVSQTPSNKVTEKGKYVELRCDPISGHTALYWYRQSLGQGPEFLIYFQGTGAADDSGLPNDRFFAVRPEGSVSTLKIQRTERGDSAVYLCASSPGLGSYEQYFGPGTRLTVT.

The CDR3 sequence is CASSPGQNTEAFF. The CDR3, as DNA: TGTGCCAGCTCACCAGGACAGAACACTGAAGCTTTCTTT. J is TRBJ1-1 and V is TRBV18; D perhaps matches TRBD1 (5 bases). The CDR3 is 13 residues long. Trimming removed 2 bases from V and 1 base from J, with 5 bases in between. The V gene's germline CDR1 is KGHSH and CDR2 LQKENI.

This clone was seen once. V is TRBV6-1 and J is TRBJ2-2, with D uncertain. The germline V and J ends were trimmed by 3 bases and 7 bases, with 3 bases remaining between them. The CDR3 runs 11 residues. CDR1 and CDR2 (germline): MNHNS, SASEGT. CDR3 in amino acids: CASSDFGELFF. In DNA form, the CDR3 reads TGTGCCAGCAGTGATTTCGGGGAGCTGTTTTTT.

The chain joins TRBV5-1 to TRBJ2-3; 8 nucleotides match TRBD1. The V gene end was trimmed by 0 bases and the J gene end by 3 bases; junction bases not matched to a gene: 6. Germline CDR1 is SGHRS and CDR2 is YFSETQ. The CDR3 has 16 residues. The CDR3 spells CASSLARGQNTDTQYF. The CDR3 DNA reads TGCGCCAGCAGCTTGGCCAGGGGGCAAAATACAGATACGCAGTATTTT.

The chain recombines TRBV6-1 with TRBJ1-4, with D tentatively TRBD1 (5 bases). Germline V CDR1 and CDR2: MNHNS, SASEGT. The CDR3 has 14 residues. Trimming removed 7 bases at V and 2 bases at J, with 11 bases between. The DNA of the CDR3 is TGTGCCAGCATATCCCGGGGGACTAATGAAAAACTGTTTTTT. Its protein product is CASISRGTNEKLFF.

This chain's CDR3 is CASRGGGDTEAFF. CDR3 DNA: TGTGCCAGCAGAGGGGGTGGGGACACTGAAGCTTTCTTT. This chain joins TRBV7-2 and TRBJ1-1; D is perhaps TRBD1 (6 bases). V gave up 6 bases and J gave up 3 bases, with 11 bases separating them. CDR3 length: 13 amino acids. Germline V lookup: CDR1 SGHTA, CDR2 FQGNSA.

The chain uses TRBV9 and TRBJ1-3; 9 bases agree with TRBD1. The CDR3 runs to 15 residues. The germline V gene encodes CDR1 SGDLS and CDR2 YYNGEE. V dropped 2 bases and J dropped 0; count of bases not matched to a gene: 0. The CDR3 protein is CASSVTGGSGNTIYF. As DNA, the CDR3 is TGTGCCAGCAGCGTGACAGGGGGCTCTGGAAACACCATATATTTT.

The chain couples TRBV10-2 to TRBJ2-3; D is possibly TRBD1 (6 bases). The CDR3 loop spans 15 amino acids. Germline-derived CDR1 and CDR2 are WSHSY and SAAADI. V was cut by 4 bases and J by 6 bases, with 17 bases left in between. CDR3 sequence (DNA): TGCGCCAGCAGTGCCCCGGGACAAGGGGCCGATACGCAGTATTTT. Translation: CASSAPGQGADTQYF.

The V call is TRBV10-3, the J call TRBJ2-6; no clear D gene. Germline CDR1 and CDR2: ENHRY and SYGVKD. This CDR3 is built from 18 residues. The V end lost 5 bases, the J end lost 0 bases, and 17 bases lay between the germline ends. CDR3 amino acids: CAISFPGLGNSGANVLTF. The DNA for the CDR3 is TGTGCCATCAGTTTCCCCGGGCTTGGAAACTCTGGGGCCAACGTCCTGACTTTC.

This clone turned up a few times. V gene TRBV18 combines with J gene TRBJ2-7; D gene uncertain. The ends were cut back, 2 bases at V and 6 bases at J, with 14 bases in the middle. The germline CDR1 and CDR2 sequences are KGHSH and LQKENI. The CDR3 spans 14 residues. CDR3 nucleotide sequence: TGTGCCAGCTCACCATCGGACGGGTTAAGCGAGCAGTACTTC. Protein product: CASSPSDGLSEQYF.

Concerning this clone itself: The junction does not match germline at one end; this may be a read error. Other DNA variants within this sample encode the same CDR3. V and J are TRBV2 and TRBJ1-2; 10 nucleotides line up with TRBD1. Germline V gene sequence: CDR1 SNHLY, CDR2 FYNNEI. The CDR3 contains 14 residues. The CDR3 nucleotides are TGTGCCAGCAGCGAAGAGACAGGGGGCTTTGGCTACACCTTC. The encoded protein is CASSEETGGFGYTF.

This CDR3 is CASSLEGGWSPLHF. CDR3 nucleotide sequence: TGTGCCAGCAGCTTAGAGGGGGGATGGTCACCCCTCCACTTT. The rearrangement uses TRBV11-2 and TRBJ1-6, with D tentatively TRBD1 (5 bases). V dropped 0 bases and J dropped 10 bases, with 10 bases sitting between them. Germline CDR1 is SGHAT and CDR2 is FQNNGV. The CDR3 length is 14 residues.

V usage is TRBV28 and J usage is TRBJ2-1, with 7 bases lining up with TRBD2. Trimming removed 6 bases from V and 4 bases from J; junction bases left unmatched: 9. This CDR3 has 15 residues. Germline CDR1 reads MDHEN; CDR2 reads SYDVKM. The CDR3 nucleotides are TGTGCCAGCAGACGCCAAAGCGGGGCTTACAATGAGCAGTTCTTC. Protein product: CASRRQSGAYNEQFF.